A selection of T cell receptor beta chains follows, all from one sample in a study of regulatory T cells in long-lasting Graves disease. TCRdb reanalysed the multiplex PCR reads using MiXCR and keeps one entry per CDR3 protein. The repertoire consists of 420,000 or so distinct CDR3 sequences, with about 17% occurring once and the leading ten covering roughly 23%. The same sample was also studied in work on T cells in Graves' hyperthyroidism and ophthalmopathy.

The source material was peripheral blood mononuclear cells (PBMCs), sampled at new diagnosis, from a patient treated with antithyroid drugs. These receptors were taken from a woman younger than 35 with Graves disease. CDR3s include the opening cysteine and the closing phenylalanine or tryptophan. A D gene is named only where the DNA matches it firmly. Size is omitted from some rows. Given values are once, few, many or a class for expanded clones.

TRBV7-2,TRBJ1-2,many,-,TGTGCCAGCAGCGAAAATTGGGGTGGCTACACCTTC,CASSENWGGYTF
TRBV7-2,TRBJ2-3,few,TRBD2,TGTGCCAGCAGCCGACCCAAGACTAGCGGGACCTCAGATACGCAGTATTTT,CASSRPKTSGTSDTQYF
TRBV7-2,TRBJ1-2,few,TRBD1,TGTGCCAGCAGCTTAGGAACAGGGGGAGGGGGCTACACCTTC,CASSLGTGGGGYTF
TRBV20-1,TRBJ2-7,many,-,TGCAGTGCTAGAGGCGGGTGGGAGCATAGGTACGAGCAGTACTTC,CSARGGWEHRYEQYF
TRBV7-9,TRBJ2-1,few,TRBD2,TGTGCCAGCAGCTCTCGGACTAGCGGGAGCAAGGTTGGCCATGAGCAGTTCTTC,CASSSRTSGSKVGHEQFF
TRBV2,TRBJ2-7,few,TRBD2,TGTGCCAGCAGCCGAAGCGGGGGGGGCTACGAGCAGTACTTC,CASSRSGGGYEQYF
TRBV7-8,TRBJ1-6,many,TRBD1,TGTGCCAGCAGCTTATACTCGGGACAGGGGGCGCAGTGGTCACCCCTCCACTTT,CASSLYSGQGAQWSPLHF
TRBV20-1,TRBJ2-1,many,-,TGCAGTGCTAGGGTCCCCCTCGGGCAGGGAACCACTGCGACCTACAATGAGCAGTTCTTC,CSARVPLGQGTTATYNEQFF
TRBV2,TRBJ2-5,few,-,TGTGCCAGCACCCTACGAGGCAGGGTGGGAGAGACCCAGTACTTC,CASTLRGRVGETQYF
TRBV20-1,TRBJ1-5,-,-,TGCAGTGCAAGGGACGGGGCAGGCAATCAGCCCCAGCATTTT,CSARDGAGNQPQHF
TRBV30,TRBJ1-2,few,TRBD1,TGTGCCTGGACGGACAGGGAGATGGGATTTGGCTACACCTTC,CAWTDREMGFGYTF
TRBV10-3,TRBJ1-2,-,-,TGTGCCATCAGTGACAGGGCGGCTAACTATGGCTACACCTTC,CAISDRAANYGYTF
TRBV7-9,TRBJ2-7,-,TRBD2,TGTGCCAACAGCATAACGACGGGACTAGCGGCCTACGAGCAGTACTTC,CANSITTGLAAYEQYF
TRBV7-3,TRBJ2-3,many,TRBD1,TGTGCCAGCAGCTTAACGGTCGACAGGGGAAGTACAGATACGCAGTATTTT,CASSLTVDRGSTDTQYF
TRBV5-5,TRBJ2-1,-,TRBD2,TGTGCCAGCAGCTGGGGAGCGGGAGGGACCCGGTATGAGCAGTTCTTC,CASSWGAGGTRYEQFF
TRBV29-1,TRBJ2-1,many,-,TGCAGCGTCTCAGCAATAGCGTTAACCTACAATGAGCAGTTCTTC,CSVSAIALTYNEQFF